This TCR beta chain was identified in a study of cytomegalovirus exposure and HLA in healthy donors. Germline CDR1 MDHEN, CDR2 SYDVKM. This CDR3 is 16 amino acids long. With 2 bases removed from V and 5 bases from J, the gap between germline ends came to 18 bases. Both 60 Vbeta primers and 13 Jbeta primers went into the PCR. TCRdb keeps only in-frame clones here, not all; method: immunoSEQ multiplex PCR. This table holds some 130,000 clones. Sequences were obtained from PBMCs. This TCR derives from a woman aged 55-70 years in good health and CMV-seronegative. The V gene is TRBV28, the J gene TRBJ2-5; D is perhaps TRBD1 (6 bases). CDR3 in amino acids: CASSLGGQGLGETQYF. The CDR3 bases are TGTGCCAGCAGTTTAGGGGGTCAGGGGTTAGGGGAGACCCAGTACTTC.